This is a list of T cell receptor beta chains from one sample in a study of blood T cell repertoires in COVID-19. Assay used: immunoSEQ multiplex PCR; TCRdb lists only in-frame clones, some missing. The sample contains some 210,000 clones, around 80% of which appear only once. Sequencing used PBMCs or T cells enriched from blood (not recorded which). The receptors here all came from a man younger than 40 with acute COVID-19. Both conserved end residues are part of each CDR3. A D gene is named only where the DNA matches it firmly. Size tells how often a clone was seen (once, few, many) or the class of an expanded clone, and some rows leave it out.

TRBV14	.	.	TRBJ1-6	TGTGCCAGCAGCCAAGAATCCAGGTCCTCACCCCTCCACTTT	CASSQESRSSPLHF
TRBV25-1	.	.	TRBJ2-3	TGTGCCAGCAGTGGTCTAGATACGCAGTATTTT	CASSGLDTQYF
TRBV12-3/TRBV12-4	once	.	TRBJ1-2	TGTGCCAGCAGTACCGGGGGGGCGCTAGGCTACACCTTC	CASSTGGALGYTF
TRBV5-5	few	TRBD2	TRBJ2-5	TGTGCCAGCAGCTTGGAGGTAGCGGGGTGGGACACCCAGTACTTC	CASSLEVAGWDTQYF
TRBV19	.	TRBD1	TRBJ2-7	TGTGCCAGTAGTTCCATGGGACAGGCCGAGCAGTACTTC	CASSSMGQAEQYF
TRBV10-1	.	.	TRBJ1-4	TGCGCCAGCAGTGAATCGGGTGAAAAACTGTTTTTT	CASSESGEKLFF
TRBV30	.	.	TRBJ2-7	TGTGCCTGGAACTTAAGAGCCTACGAGCAGTACTTC	CAWNLRAYEQYF
TRBV4-2	.	.	TRBJ1-2	TGTGCCAGCAGCCAAGCCTCGGTGGTGGGACACCCTTTTAACTATGGCTACACCTTC	CASSQASVVGHPFNYGYTF
TRBV7-7	.	.	TRBJ2-1	TGTGCCAGCAGCTCCACAGGGATAAATGAGCAGTTCTTC	CASSSTGINEQFF
TRBV28	.	.	TRBJ1-5	TGTGCCAGCAGTTTATGGCAGGGGAAGGGCAATCAGCCCCAGCATTTT	CASSLWQGKGNQPQHF
TRBV7-3	.	TRBD2	TRBJ2-3	TGTGCCAGCAGTTCGCGGGGGGCAGATACGCAGTATTTT	CASSSRGADTQYF
TRBV28	.	TRBD2	TRBJ2-1	TGTGCCAGCAGTTTATCGTTAGCGGGGGGTAATGAGCAGTTCTTC	CASSLSLAGGNEQFF
TRBV3-1/TRBV3-2	.	TRBD2	TRBJ2-5	TGTGCCAGCAGCCAGTTTGTCGCTAGCGGGGGGGAAGAGACCCAGTACTTC	CASSQFVASGGEETQYF
TRBV6-5	.	TRBD1	TRBJ1-2	TGTGCCAGCAGTTTCCGGGACAGGGGGGCTGGCTACACCTTC	CASSFRDRGAGYTF
TRBV6-5	.	TRBD1	TRBJ2-1	TGTGCCAGCAGCAGGGACAGCTACAATGAGCAGTTCTTC	CASSRDSYNEQFF
TRBV18	once	.	TRBJ2-1	TGTGCCAGCTCACTCGACAGAAACAATGAGCAGTTCTTC	CASSLDRNNEQFF
TRBV6-5	.	.	TRBJ1-1	TGTGCCAGCAGTTACTCGACATACACTGAAGCTTTCTTT	CASSYSTYTEAFF
TRBV5-6	once	.	TRBJ1-2	TGTGCCAGCAGCCCGACTGGACAGCCCTATGGCTACACCTTC	CASSPTGQPYGYTF
TRBV18	once	.	TRBJ2-6	TGTGCCAGCTCACCTCAGGGCGGGACTGGGGCCAACGTCCTGACTTTC	CASSPQGGTGANVLTF
TRBV4-2	.	.	TRBJ1-6	TGTGCCAGCAGCCACGACCGGGACGGGGGTAATTCACCCCTCCACTTT	CASSHDRDGGNSPLHF
TRBV2	.	.	TRBJ1-3	TGTGCCAGCAGTGTGGGAGGCTCTGGAAACACCATATATTTT	CASSVGGSGNTIYF
TRBV11-2	.	.	TRBJ2-7	TGTGCCAGCAGCTCCGGGGCGTGGGAGGCCTACGAGCAGTACTTC	CASSSGAWEAYEQYF
TRBV28	.	TRBD1	TRBJ2-2	TGTGCCAGCGGCATACAGGGGGTGGCCACCGGGGAGCTGTTTTTT	CASGIQGVATGELFF
TRBV19	.	TRBD1	TRBJ1-5	TGTGCCAGTAGATATAGGGGGCGGGGACTGAGAAGCAATCAGCCCCAGCATTTT	CASRYRGRGLRSNQPQHF
TRBV5-1	.	.	TRBJ2-3	TGCGCCAGCAGCTTCGGAGACGGTGTCACAGATACGCAGTATTTT	CASSFGDGVTDTQYF
TRBV28	few	.	TRBJ1-1	TGTGCCAGCAGTTCTAACACTGAAGCTTTCTTT	CASSSNTEAFF
TRBV29-1	.	.	TRBJ2-2	TGCAGCGTTGAATGGGGGGAGAACACCGGGGAGCTGTTTTTT	CSVEWGENTGELFF
TRBV18	.	.	TRBJ2-2	TGTGCCAGCTCACTAATGGAGACTAGTAAAAGATTCACCGGGGAGCTGTTTTTT	CASSLMETSKRFTGELFF